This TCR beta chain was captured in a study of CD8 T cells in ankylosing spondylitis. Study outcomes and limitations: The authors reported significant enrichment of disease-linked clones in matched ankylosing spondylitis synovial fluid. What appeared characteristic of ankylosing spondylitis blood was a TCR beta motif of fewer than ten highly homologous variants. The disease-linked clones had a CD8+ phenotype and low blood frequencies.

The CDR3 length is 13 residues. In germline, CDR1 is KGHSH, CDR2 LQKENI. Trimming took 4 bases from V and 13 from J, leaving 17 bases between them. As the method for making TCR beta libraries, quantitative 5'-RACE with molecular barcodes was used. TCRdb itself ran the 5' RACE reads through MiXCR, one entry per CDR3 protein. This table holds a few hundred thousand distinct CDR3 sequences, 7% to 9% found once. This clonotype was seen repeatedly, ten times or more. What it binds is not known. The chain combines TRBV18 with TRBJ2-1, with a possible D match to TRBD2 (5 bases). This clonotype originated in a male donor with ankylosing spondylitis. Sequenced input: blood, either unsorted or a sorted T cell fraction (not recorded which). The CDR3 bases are TGTGCCAGCTCACAACCCCAAGAGGGAATACAGTTCTTC. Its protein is CASSQPQEGIQFF.